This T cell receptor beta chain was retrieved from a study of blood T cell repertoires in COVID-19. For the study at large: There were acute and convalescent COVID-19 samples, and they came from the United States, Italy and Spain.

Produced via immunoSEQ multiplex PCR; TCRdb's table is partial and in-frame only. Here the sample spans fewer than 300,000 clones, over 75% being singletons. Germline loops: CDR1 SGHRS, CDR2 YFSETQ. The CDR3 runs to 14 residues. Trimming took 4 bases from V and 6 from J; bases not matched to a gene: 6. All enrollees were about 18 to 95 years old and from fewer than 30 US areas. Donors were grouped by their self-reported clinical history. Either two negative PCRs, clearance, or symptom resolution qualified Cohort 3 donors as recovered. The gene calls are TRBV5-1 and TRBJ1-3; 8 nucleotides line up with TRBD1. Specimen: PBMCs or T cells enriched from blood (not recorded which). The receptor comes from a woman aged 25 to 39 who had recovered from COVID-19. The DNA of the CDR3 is TGCGCCAGCAGCCAGGGACAGGAGCTAAACACCATATATTTT. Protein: CASSQGQELNTIYF.